This entry lists 17 T cell receptor beta chains sequenced from one sample in a study of T cell repertoires in cytomegalovirus infection. TCRdb itself ran the reads through MiXCR, one entry per CDR3 protein. Among around 740,000 distinct CDR3 sequences, roughly 35% were seen once, and the ten largest hold 2.5% to 3.5%. The specimen was PBMCs. The receptor set was obtained from a human donor in good health (CMV status not recorded). Some clones in this sample may be carry-over from other donors' samples.

The chain has TRBV7-2 and TRBJ2-3; tentative D call: TRBD2 (6 bases). Germline V CDR1 and CDR2: SGHTA, FQGNSA. Trimming shortened V by 5 bases and J by 2 bases, and 14 bases separated the two germline ends. This CDR3 has 15 amino acids. The CDR3 nucleotides read TGTGCCAGCAGCCTCGGACTACTAAACACAGATACGCAGTATTTT. Its translation is CASSLGLLNTDTQYF.

There are a few counts of this clonotype. The chain combines TRBV28 with TRBJ2-2; D uncertain. The CDR3 covers 15 residues. The germline gives CDR1 MDHEN, CDR2 SYDVKM. V was pared by 5 bases and J by 1 base, with 11 bases between. CDR3 DNA: TGTGCCAGCAGTAGATCCGGGTGGAACACCGGGGAGCTGTTTTTT. This sequence encodes CASSRSGWNTGELFF.

This clonotype has just a few counts. The chain has TRBV4-1 and TRBJ2-2; the D is unclear. CDR3 length: 14 residues. V was cut by 0 bases and J by 4 bases, with 6 bases left in between. Germline V gene lookup returns CDR1 MGHRA and CDR2 YSYEKL. CDR3 amino acids: CASSQDQVTGELFF. As DNA, the CDR3 is TGCGCCAGCAGCCAAGACCAGGTCACCGGGGAGCTGTTTTTT.

There are many counts of this clonotype. The chain links TRBV4-1 to TRBJ2-5; D unresolved. Germline CDR1 and CDR2: MGHRA and YSYEKL. The CDR3 contains 12 residues. V lost 3 bases to trimming and J lost 2 bases, with 4 bases between them. Here the CDR3 DNA reads TGCGCCAGCAGCCAGCCACAAGAGACCCAGTACTTC. Protein product: CASSQPQETQYF.

This clonotype has a handful of counts. The chain uses TRBV28 and TRBJ2-7; D is unclear. CDR1 is MDHEN, CDR2 SYDVKM, per germline. V lost 6 bases to trimming and J lost 3 bases, with 6 bases between them. The CDR3 is made up of 11 amino acids. The CDR3 nucleotides are TGTGCCAGCAGGACCCTCTACGAGCAGTACTTC. The encoded protein is CASRTLYEQYF.

The chain combines TRBV5-6 with TRBJ1-1; D is ambiguous. The V gene's germline CDR1 is SGHDT and CDR2 YYEEEE. The V end was cut by 3 bases, the J end by 1 base, with 10 bases between. The CDR3 loop spans 14 amino acids. The DNA of the CDR3 is TGTGCCAGCAGCTGGCCCGGACGGAACACTGAAGCTTTCTTT. Residues: CASSWPGRNTEAFF.

This chain connects TRBV7-9 to TRBJ1-2; TRBD1 might be the D (5 bases). V lost 6 bases, J lost 5 bases, and 25 bases lay in between. The CDR3 consists of 17 residues. Germline assignment: CDR1 SEHNR and CDR2 FQNEAQ (reference sequence). CDR3 nucleotides: TGTGCCAGCAGAGGCACATCCGGCAGGGAAGGAGATTATGGCTACACCTTC. Translated: CASRGTSGREGDYGYTF. The full variable domain, rest sourced from reference TRBV7-9 and TRBJ1-2, is DTGVSQNPRHKITKRGQNVTFRCDPISEHNRLYWYRQTLGQGPEFLTYFQNEAQLEKSRLLSDRFSAERPKGSFSTLEIQRTEQGDSAMYLCASRGTSGREGDYGYTFGSGTRLTVV.

The table lists this clonotype with many counts. This chain uses TRBV7-6 with TRBJ2-3; 9 nucleotides agree with TRBD2. V lost 1 base to trimming and J lost 3 bases; unmatched junction nucleotides: 5. The CDR3 totals 16 residues. Per the germline V gene, CDR1 is SGHVS and CDR2 is FNYEAQ. The CDR3 reads CASSLGISGSTDTQYF. The CDR3 DNA reads TGTGCCAGCAGCTTAGGCATTAGCGGGAGTACAGATACGCAGTATTTT.

Notes on this clonotype: At one of its ends the junction is not consistent with the germline gene, which may arise from a read error. The chain joins TRBV11-2 to TRBJ1-5; no reliable D call. CDR3 length equals 14 residues. CDR1 and CDR2 from the germline V gene are SGHAT and FQNNGV. CDR3 region: CASSVDSSYQHQDF. CDR3 DNA sequence: TGTGCCAGCAGCGTAGACTCCAGCTATCAGCACCAGGATTTT.

The chain couples TRBV24-1 to TRBJ1-2; TRBD1 matches at 9 bases. Per germline, CDR1 KGHDR and CDR2 SFDVKD. V gave up 7 bases and J gave up 0 bases; unmatched junction bases: 8. This CDR3 is 16 amino acids long. The CDR3 bases are TGTGCCACCAGCGCAACGGGACAGGGCTCTAACTATGGCTACACCTTC. Translated: CATSATGQGSNYGYTF.

This clonotype was found a few times. The CDR3 coding sequence is TGTGCCACCAGCGGGCACAGGGGCCCGAGCACCGGGGAGCTGTTTTTT. As protein: CATSGHRGPSTGELFF. The chain recombines TRBV15 with TRBJ2-2; 7 bases agree with TRBD1. CDR1 and CDR2 (germline): LNHNV, YYDKDF (reference sequence). V lost 5 bases and J lost 4; bases outside the gene matches: 10. CDR3 length equals 16 residues. Full variable domain (missing parts from reference TRBV15 and TRBJ2-2): DAMVIQNPRYQVTQFGKPVTLSCSQTLNHNVMYWYQQKSSQAPKLLFHYYDKDFNNEADTPDNFQSRRPNTSFCFLDIRSPGLGDTAMYLCATSGHRGPSTGELFFGEGSRLTVL.

Only a few counts were recorded for this clonotype. The rearrangement links TRBV29-1 to TRBJ2-1, with D perhaps being TRBD1 or TRBD2 (5 bases each). This CDR3 comprises 11 residues. Trimming pared 3 bases from V and 13 bases from J, leaving 13 bases between. Germline V gene sequence: CDR1 SQVTM, CDR2 ANQGSEA. The CDR3 nucleotides read TGCAGCGTTGAGCGGGCAGGGTCCCAGTTCTTC. It translates to CSVERAGSQFF.

CDR3 protein: CASSYGLAGVGEQFF. For the CDR3, the DNA is TGTGCCAGCAGTTACGGGCTAGCGGGAGTCGGTGAGCAGTTCTTC. The chain has TRBV6-2 or TRBV6-3 and TRBJ2-1; 10 nucleotides agree with TRBD2. With 2 bases clipped from V and 9 bases from J, the junction kept 7 bases outside the gene matches. Germline V gene sequence: CDR1 MNHEY, CDR2 SVGEGT. The CDR3 spans 15 residues.

The rearrangement links TRBV29-1 to TRBJ2-2, with 8 bases aligning to TRBD2. The CDR3 contains 14 residues. The germline gives CDR1 SQVTM, CDR2 ANQGSEA. V lost 4 bases to trimming and J lost 3 bases; unmatched junction nucleotides: 4. DNA of the CDR3: TGCAGCGTTGCGCAGCGGGAGTACACCGGGGAGCTGTTTTTT. Protein product: CSVAQREYTGELFF.

This clonotype was observed at least ten times. The V call is TRBV28, the J call TRBJ2-5, with 9 nucleotides matching TRBD1. This CDR3 region has 13 residues. V gave up 6 bases and J gave up 5 bases; unmatched junction bases: 4. Looked up from germline, CDR1 is MDHEN and CDR2 is SYDVKM. CDR3 nucleotide sequence: TGTGCCAGCAGGAAAACAGGGGGCGAGACCCAGTACTTC. This encodes CASRKTGGETQYF.

The rearrangement uses TRBV7-8 and TRBJ2-5, with 8 bases that match TRBD1. Germline CDR1 reads SGHVS; CDR2 reads FQNEAQ. This CDR3 spans 13 amino acids. The J segment lost 5 bases and the V segment lost 4 bases, leaving 3 bases of the junction unmatched. CDR3 sequence reads: CASSSRGLETQYF. Written as DNA, the CDR3 is TGTGCCAGCAGCTCCAGGGGGCTGGAGACCCAGTACTTC.

The chain is built from TRBV7-3 and TRBJ2-1, with TRBD2 matching 16 bases. From germline, CDR1 is SGHTA and CDR2 FQGTGA. This CDR3 comprises 16 residues. With V trimmed by 2 bases and J by 10 bases, 5 bases remained unmatched. The CDR3 protein is CASSLGTSGGAVEQFF. Here the CDR3 DNA reads TGTGCCAGCAGCTTAGGGACTAGCGGGGGGGCCGTGGAGCAGTTCTTC. Full variable domain (missing parts from reference TRBV7-3 and TRBJ2-1): GAGVSQTPSNKVTEKGKYVELRCDPISGHTALYWYRQSLGQGPEFLIYFQGTGAADDSGLPNDRFFAVRPEGSVSTLKIQRTERGDSAVYLCASSLGTSGGAVEQFFGPGTRLTVL.